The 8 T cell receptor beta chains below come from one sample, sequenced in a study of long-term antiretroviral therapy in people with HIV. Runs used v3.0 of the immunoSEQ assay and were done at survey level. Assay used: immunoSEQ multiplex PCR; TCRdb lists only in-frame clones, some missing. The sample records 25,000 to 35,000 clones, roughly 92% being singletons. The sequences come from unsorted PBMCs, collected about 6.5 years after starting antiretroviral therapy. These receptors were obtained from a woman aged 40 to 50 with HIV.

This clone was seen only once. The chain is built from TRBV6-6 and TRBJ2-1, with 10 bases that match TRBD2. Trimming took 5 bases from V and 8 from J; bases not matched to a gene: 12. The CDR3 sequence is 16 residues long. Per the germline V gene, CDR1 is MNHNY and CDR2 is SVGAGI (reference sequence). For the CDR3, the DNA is TGTGCCAGCAGTAAACGAAGCGGGGGGGAGATCGATGAGCAGTTCTTC. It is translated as CASSKRSGGEIDEQFF.

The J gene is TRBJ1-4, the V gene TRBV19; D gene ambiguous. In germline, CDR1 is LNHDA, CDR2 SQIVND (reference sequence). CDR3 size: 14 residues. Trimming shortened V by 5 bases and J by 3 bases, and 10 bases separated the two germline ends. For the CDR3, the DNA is TGTGCCAGTAGTCCCGGGTCCTCTAATGAAAAACTGTTTTTT. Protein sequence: CASSPGSSNEKLFF. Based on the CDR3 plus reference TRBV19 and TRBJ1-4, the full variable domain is DGGITQSPKYLFRKEGQNVTLSCEQNLNHDAMYWYRQDPGQGLRLIYYSQIVNDFQKGDIAEGYSVSREKKESFPLTVTSAQKNPTAFYLCASSPGSSNEKLFFGSGTQLSVL.

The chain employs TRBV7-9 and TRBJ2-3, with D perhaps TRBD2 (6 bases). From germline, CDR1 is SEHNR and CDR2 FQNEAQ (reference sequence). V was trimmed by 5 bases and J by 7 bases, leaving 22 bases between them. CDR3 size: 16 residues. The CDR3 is CASSPPFVPGRYTQYF. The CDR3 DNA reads TGTGCCAGCAGCCCTCCCTTCGTCCCGGGGAGGTATACGCAGTATTTT.

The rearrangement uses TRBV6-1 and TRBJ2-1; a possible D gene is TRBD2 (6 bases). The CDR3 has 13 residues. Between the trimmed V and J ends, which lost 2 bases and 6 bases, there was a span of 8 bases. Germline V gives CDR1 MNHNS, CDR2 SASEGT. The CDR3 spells CASSELTSNEQFF. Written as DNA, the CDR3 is TGTGCCAGCAGTGAATTGACTAGCAATGAGCAGTTCTTC.

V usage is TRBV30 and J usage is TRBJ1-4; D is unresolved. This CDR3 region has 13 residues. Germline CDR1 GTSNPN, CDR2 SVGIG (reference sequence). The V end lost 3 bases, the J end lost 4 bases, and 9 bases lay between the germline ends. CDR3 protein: CAWRPRGNEKLFF. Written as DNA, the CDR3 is TGTGCCTGGAGACCCCGTGGTAATGAAAAACTGTTTTTT.

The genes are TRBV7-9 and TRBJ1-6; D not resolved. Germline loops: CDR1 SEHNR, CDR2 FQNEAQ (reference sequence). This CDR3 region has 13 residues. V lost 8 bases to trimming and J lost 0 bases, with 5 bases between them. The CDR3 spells CASVNSYNSPLHF. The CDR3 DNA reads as TGTGCCAGCGTGAACTCCTATAATTCACCCCTCCACTTT.

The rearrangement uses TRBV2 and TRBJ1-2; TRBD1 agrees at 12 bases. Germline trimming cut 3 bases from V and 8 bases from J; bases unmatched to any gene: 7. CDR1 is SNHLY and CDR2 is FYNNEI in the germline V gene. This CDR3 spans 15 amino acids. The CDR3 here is CASSDPGQGAFGYTF. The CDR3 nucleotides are TGTGCCAGCAGTGACCCGGGACAGGGGGCGTTCGGCTACACCTTC.

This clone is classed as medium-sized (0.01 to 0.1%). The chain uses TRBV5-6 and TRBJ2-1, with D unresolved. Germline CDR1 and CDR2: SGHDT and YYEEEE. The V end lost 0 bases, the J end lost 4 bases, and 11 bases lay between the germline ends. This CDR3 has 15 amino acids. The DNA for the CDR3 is TGTGCCAGCAGCTTGGAAAGGTGGCCGTACAATGAGCAGTTCTTC. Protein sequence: CASSLERWPYNEQFF.